This TCR beta chain stems from a study of cytomegalovirus exposure and HLA in healthy donors. The overall study: Falling in the Caucasian-associated ancestry cluster were about 83% of approximately 400 genotyped donors. Overall study findings and caveats: An analysis that was carried out later associated 16,951 TCR beta sequences with HLA alleles at 0.05 false discovery rate. Later on, an analysis found that several of the most significant clusters appeared to be linked to common viral pathogens, which included parvovirus B19. In vitro confirmation showed three CMV-associated chains to be CMV antigen specific.

With respect to this clone: Its antigen is as yet unknown.

Between the trimmed V and J ends, which lost 6 bases and 0 bases, there was a span of 15 bases. Germline V gene sequence: CDR1 SQVTM, CDR2 ANQGSEA. The CDR3 is made up of 16 amino acids. Both 60 Vbeta primers and 13 Jbeta primers went into the PCR. Some clones are missing from TCRdb's copy, which holds only in-frame ones; the method was immunoSEQ multiplex PCR. The data show 100,000 or so clones, less than 90% seen once. This clonotype was obtained from a man between 40 and 49 years old in good health and CMV-seronegative. Sequencing input: PBMCs. The rearrangement links TRBV29-1 to TRBJ2-6; perhaps TRBD1 as D (5 bases). This chain's CDR3 is CSVSDSADSGANVLTF. CDR3 in DNA: TGCAGCGTAAGCGACAGCGCCGACTCTGGGGCCAACGTCCTGACTTTC.